This record covers a single T cell receptor beta chain. The sample belongs to a study of blood T cell repertoires in COVID-19. Enrolled during active infection, Seattle patients were then followed longitudinally. Germline V lookup: CDR1 SGHAT, CDR2 FQNNGV. The V gene end was trimmed by 4 bases and the J gene end by 6 bases; junction bases not matched to a gene: 11. The CDR3 runs 16 residues. Only in-frame clones appear in the TCRdb table, and some are missing; sequencing was by immunoSEQ multiplex PCR. This sample has roughly 500,000 clones, with 89% found just once. The chain has TRBV11-2 and TRBJ2-5; TRBD2 agrees at 10 bases. Sample: peripheral blood. The sequence was collected from a man younger than 35 with COVID-19, enrolled during active disease. The CDR3 region is CASSSLGASGGKTQYF. CDR3 DNA: TGTGCCAGCAGCTCCCTCGGGGCTAGCGGGGGAAAGACCCAGTACTTC.